Here is one T cell receptor beta chain with its context. Antigen: not known. This sample was included in a study of blood T cells in healthy people across ages. Whole-study results and caveats: Naive T cell percentage by flow cytometry tracked strongly with beta diversity. More naive CD4+ cells and higher diversity were found in long-lived than in aged donors.

Samples each yielded at least 5 micrograms of total RNA. Using a J-beta primer mix together with a sample-barcoded 5' primer, a second PCR was run for roughly 6 to 12 cycles. One entry per CDR3 protein results from TCRdb running MiXCR on the 5' RACE reads. In the table there are around 1.5 million distinct CDR3 sequences, 45% to 70% of which are singletons. The V gene lost 10 bases and the J gene lost 3 bases, with 9 bases spanning the gap. The length of the CDR3 is 11 residues. Germline V CDR1 and CDR2: MGHRA, YSYEKL. The chain employs TRBV4-1 and TRBJ1-1, with D tentatively TRBD1 (6 bases). The receptor was isolated from a young man in good health. The sequenced material came from blood. CDR3 DNA sequence: TGCGCCACGGGGGCGGACACTGAAGCTTTCTTT. Its translation: CATGADTEAFF.